This T cell receptor (beta chain) was documented in a study of Graves' ophthalmopathy and Graves' hyperthyroidism. As the starting material, approximately 10 ml of fresh peripheral blood yielded the PBMCs. This clonotype came up a few times. The length of the CDR3 is 13 residues. Trimming cost V 4 bases and J 3 bases, with 8 bases left between them. Germline V gene sequence: CDR1 SGHAT, CDR2 FQDESV (reference sequence). The study amplified TCR beta CDR3 regions using RNA transcripts. RT-PCR in the first round used HTBI primers; a second-round multiplex PCR followed. TCRdb analysed the multiplex PCR reads with MiXCR anew, one entry per CDR3 protein. The sample records about 640,000 distinct CDR3 sequences, roughly two fifths being singletons.

Input material: peripheral blood. This sequence originates from an adult man with Graves' ophthalmopathy. The V gene is TRBV11-1, the J gene TRBJ2-3, with D unresolved. For the CDR3, the DNA is TGTGCCAGCAGCTCAGACGGGACAGATACGCAGTATTTT. Encoded protein: CASSSDGTDTQYF. Full variable domain (rest looked up from reference TRBV11-1 and TRBJ2-3): EAEVAQSPRYKITEKSQAVAFWCDPISGHATLYWYRQILGQGPELLVQFQDESVVDDSQLPKDRFSAERLKGVDSTLKIQPAELGDSAMYLCASSSDGTDTQYFGPGTRLTVL.